One and the same sample provided the 28 T cell receptor beta chains below, sequenced in a study of T cells in Graves' hyperthyroidism and ophthalmopathy. Amplified regions were TCR beta CDR3 sequences from RNA transcripts. The HTBI primer set drove a first-round RT-PCR of the TCR CDR3. TCRdb called the multiplex PCR reads again in MiXCR, with one record for every CDR3 protein. The sample yields about 740,000 distinct CDR3 sequences, 14% seen once. Specimen: blood. Receptors originate from a woman aged 18-30 years with Graves' hyperthyroidism.

In its sample, this clonotype was seen a few times. The chain has TRBV7-3 and TRBJ2-6; D may be TRBD2 (6 bases). Trimming shortened V by 2 bases and J by 2 bases, and 10 bases separated the two germline ends. Germline V CDR1 and CDR2: SGHTA, FQGTGA. The CDR3 contains 16 residues. CDR3 coding DNA: TGTGCCAGCAGCTTAGAGGGAGGAACTGGGGCCAACGTCCTGACTTTC. Protein sequence: CASSLEGGTGANVLTF.

This clonotype was counted only a few times. V and J are TRBV7-9 and TRBJ2-2, with 11 bases matching TRBD2. This CDR3 is built from 15 residues. Germline trimming cut 4 bases from V and 5 bases from J; bases unmatched to any gene: 3. CDR1 is SEHNR, CDR2 FQNEAQ, per germline (reference sequence). The CDR3 nucleotides read TGTGCCAGCAGCTCTAGGACTAGCGGGACCGGGGAGCTGTTTTTT. As protein: CASSSRTSGTGELFF. The full variable domain, its missing parts supplied by reference TRBV7-9 and TRBJ2-2, is DTGVSQNPRHKITKRGQNVTFRCDPISEHNRLYWYRQTLGQGPEFLTYFQNEAQLEKSRLLSDRFSAERPKGSFSTLEIQRTEQGDSAMYLCASSSRTSGTGELFFGEGSRLTVL.

This clonotype was observed many times. The genes are TRBV7-9 and TRBJ2-2; D not resolved. This CDR3 is built from 12 residues. Germline V gene data show CDR1 as SEHNR and CDR2 as FQNEAQ (reference sequence). V was cut by 5 bases and J by 9 bases, with 10 bases left in between. The CDR3 spells CASSPARRELFF. The CDR3 DNA is TGTGCCAGCAGCCCTGCCAGGCGGGAGCTGTTTTTT.

This clonotype was picked up many times. CDR3 DNA sequence: TGTGCCAGCAGCTTATTGGGGAGAGCCACTGAAGCTTTCTTT. Translating gives CASSLLGRATEAFF. The rearrangement joins TRBV7-8 to TRBJ1-1; D not resolved. The germline V and J ends were trimmed by 2 bases and 4 bases, with 11 bases remaining between them. The germline gives CDR1 SGHVS, CDR2 FQNEAQ. There are 14 residues in the CDR3.

This chain uses TRBV14 with TRBJ2-7; tentatively, D is TRBD1 (6 bases). The CDR3 length is 14 residues. The germline gives CDR1 SGHDN, CDR2 FVKESK. Trimming stripped 1 base from V and 7 bases from J, with 14 bases between. The CDR3 coding sequence is TGTGCCAGCAGCCAAGCTAACAGGGTCTTGGAGCAGTACTTC. It specifies CASSQANRVLEQYF. Complete variable domain (other parts from reference TRBV14 and TRBJ2-7): EAGVTQFPSHSVIEKGQTVTLRCDPISGHDNLYWYRRVMGKEIKFLLHFVKESKQDESGMPNNRFLAERTGGTYSTLKVQPAELEDSGVYFCASSQANRVLEQYFGPGTRLTVT.

The sample holds a few counts of this clonotype. The chain employs TRBV29-1 and TRBJ1-2; D gene unclear. Germline V gene sequence: CDR1 SQVTM, CDR2 ANQGSEA. Trimming cost V 1 base and J 0 bases, with 12 bases left between them. The CDR3 has 15 residues. The CDR3 region is CSVEVVEGSNYGYTF. The CDR3 nucleotides are TGCAGCGTTGAAGTGGTAGAGGGATCTAACTATGGCTACACCTTC.

This chain links TRBV4-1 with TRBJ2-4; TRBD1 matches 9 bases. The CDR3 has 17 residues. Trimming removed 3 bases from V and 4 bases from J; junction bases left unmatched: 10. Germline values: CDR1 MGHRA, CDR2 YSYEKL. The CDR3 DNA reads TGCGCCAGCAGCCAGCCGGGACAGGGAGGACCGAAAAACATTCAGTACTTC. Amino acid sequence: CASSQPGQGGPKNIQYF.

In this sample, this clonotype turned up a few times. This rearrangement joins TRBV18 to TRBJ1-6; D gene ambiguous. V lost 1 base, J lost 6 bases, and 7 bases lay in between. Germline CDR1 reads KGHSH; CDR2 reads LQKENI. The CDR3 contains 14 residues. CDR3 DNA: TGTGCCAGCTCACCACAGGGAATTAATTCACCCCTCCACTTT. It codes for CASSPQGINSPLHF. Drawing the rest from reference TRBV18 and TRBJ1-6, the complete variable domain is NAGVMQNPRHLVRRRGQEARLRCSPMKGHSHVYWYRQLPEEGLKFMVYLQKENIIDESGMPKERFSAEFPKEGPSILRIQQVVRGDSAAYFCASSPQGINSPLHFGNGTRLTVT.

This clonotype occurred many times. J is TRBJ2-7 and V is TRBV11-2, with 7 bases identical to TRBD2. Per the germline V gene, CDR1 is SGHAT and CDR2 is FQNNGV. Trimming took 1 base from V and 7 from J; bases not matched to a gene: 16. The CDR3 has 17 residues. CDR3 coding DNA: TGTGCCAGCAGCTTAGTCTATCCCCGGGAGGCCTCCCTGGAGCAGTACTTC. Residues: CASSLVYPREASLEQYF.

The J gene is TRBJ2-7, the V gene TRBV9; either TRBD1 or TRBD2 may fit D (5 bases each). The ends were cut back, 3 bases at V and 5 bases at J, with 18 bases in the middle. CDR1 and CDR2 (germline): SGDLS, YYNGEE. The CDR3 loop spans 15 amino acids. The CDR3 sequence: CASSASGAAAHEQYF. The CDR3 DNA sequence: TGTGCCAGCAGCGCCTCCGGGGCCGCCGCCCACGAGCAGTACTTC.

This rearrangement joins TRBV6-1 to TRBJ1-4, with a tentative D call TRBD1 (5 bases). V was cut by 11 bases and J by 8 bases, with 15 bases left in between. Germline CDR1 MNHNS, CDR2 SASEGT. CDR3 length: 12 amino acids. The CDR3 sequence is CAARAWDEKLFF. The CDR3 DNA reads TGTGCCGCCAGGGCCTGGGACGAAAAACTGTTTTTT.

Only a few counts were recorded for this clonotype. This sequence joins TRBV7-3 and TRBJ2-3, with TRBD2 as a possible D gene (5 bases). Between the trimmed V and J ends, which lost 1 base and 2 bases, there was a span of 13 bases. The germline gives CDR1 SGHTA, CDR2 FQGTGA. The CDR3 is made up of 16 amino acids. CDR3 sequence reads: CASSLRSGGSTDTQYF. The CDR3 DNA is TGTGCCAGCAGCTTAAGAAGCGGTGGATCCACAGATACGCAGTATTTT. Supplemented by reference TRBV7-3 and TRBJ2-3, the full variable domain reads GAGVSQTPSNKVTEKGKYVELRCDPISGHTALYWYRQSLGQGPEFLIYFQGTGAADDSGLPNDRFFAVRPEGSVSTLKIQRTERGDSAVYLCASSLRSGGSTDTQYFGPGTRLTVL.

This clonotype was counted many times. The DNA of the CDR3 is TGTGCCAGCAGTCCGCGACAGACGACTCGAGGACTAGCGTACTACAATGAGCAGTTCTTC. Translating it yields CASSPRQTTRGLAYYNEQFF. This sequence joins TRBV27 and TRBJ2-1, with 9 bases that match TRBD2. The germline V gene encodes CDR1 MNHEY and CDR2 SMNVEV (reference sequence). V gave up 5 bases and J gave up 3 bases; unmatched junction bases: 20. The CDR3 is made up of 20 amino acids.

The chain links TRBV30 to TRBJ1-6, with D perhaps matching TRBD1 (6 bases). The CDR3 contains 17 residues. V lost 3 bases to trimming and J lost 1 base, with 16 bases between them. Germline CDR1 GTSNPN, CDR2 SVGIG (reference sequence). The CDR3 sequence is CAWSPPWGLSYNSPLHF. The DNA of the CDR3 is TGTGCCTGGAGCCCCCCTTGGGGGCTTTCCTATAATTCACCCCTCCACTTT.

The CDR3 here is CASSQDRQASNTEAFF. The CDR3 DNA reads TGCGCCAGCAGCCAAGATCGACAGGCCTCGAACACTGAAGCTTTCTTT. The gene calls are TRBV4-3 and TRBJ1-1, with a weak D call TRBD1 (6 bases). The germline V gene has CDR1 LGHNA and CDR2 YSLEER. V was shortened by 0 bases and J by 1 base, with 12 bases between the two germline ends. This CDR3 comprises 16 residues.

The sample holds one count of this clonotype. V is TRBV7-8 and J is TRBJ2-5; D is unresolved. Germline V CDR1 and CDR2: SGHVS, FQNEAQ. The CDR3 is made up of 12 amino acids. V was pared by 5 bases and J by 5 bases, with 9 bases between. CDR3 bases: TGTGCCAGCAGCCAGTCTCTGGAGACCCAGTACTTC. Translation gives CASSQSLETQYF.

The rearrangement joins TRBV6-2 or TRBV6-3 to TRBJ2-4, with D tentatively TRBD2 (6 bases). Trimming removed 8 bases from V and 1 base from J, with 15 bases in between. Germline-derived CDR1 and CDR2 are MNHEY and SVGEGT. The CDR3 consists of 15 residues. The CDR3 loop reads CASCTGAAAKNIQYF. In nucleotides, the CDR3 is TGTGCCAGCTGCACGGGAGCGGCGGCCAAAAACATTCAGTACTTC.

This clonotype showed up many times. The chain is built from TRBV7-2 and TRBJ2-3; 8 bases align to TRBD2. The CDR3 length is 16 residues. The germline V gene encodes CDR1 SGHTA and CDR2 FQGNSA. J gave up 5 bases and V 3 bases, and 10 bases lay outside the gene matches. The chain's CDR3 is CASSLGSGTRGDTQYF. As DNA, the CDR3 is TGTGCCAGCAGCTTGGGGTCAGGGACTAGGGGAGATACGCAGTATTTT.

This clonotype came up many times. V and J are TRBV28 and TRBJ2-2; the match to TRBD2 covers 13 bases. V shed 2 bases, J shed 5 bases, and the junction held 5 bases outside the gene matches. CDR3 size: 17 residues. CDR1 is MDHEN and CDR2 is SYDVKM in the germline V gene. The DNA of the CDR3 is TGTGCCAGCAGTTTAAGCTCGGGACTAGCGGGAACCGGGGAGCTGTTTTTT. Amino acids: CASSLSSGLAGTGELFF.

This clonotype was observed once. J is TRBJ1-1 and V is TRBV4-1; D not certain. Per the germline V gene, CDR1 is MGHRA and CDR2 is YSYEKL. The CDR3 is 14 residues long. V was pared by 4 bases and J by 2 bases, with 11 bases between. The CDR3, as DNA: TGCGCCAGCAGCCGACTATATAGAAACACTGAAGCTTTCTTT. Its translation is CASSRLYRNTEAFF.

The sample holds many counts of this clonotype. The chain uses TRBV11-2 and TRBJ1-6; D may be TRBD1 (5 bases). Germline V gene data show CDR1 as SGHAT and CDR2 as FQNNGV. V shed 7 bases and J shed 9 bases, with 19 bases lying between them. The CDR3 has 15 residues. The CDR3, as DNA: TGTGCCAGCACCCGATGGGGGTCTGCTCGTTCACCCCTCCACTTT. Residues: CASTRWGSARSPLHF.

This clonotype was observed at least ten times. The chain uses TRBV20-1 and TRBJ2-4, with 9 bases aligning to TRBD1. V lost 6 bases, J lost 2 bases, and 11 bases stayed unmatched. Germline V CDR1 and CDR2: DFQATT, SNEGSKA (reference sequence). The CDR3 totals 16 residues. CDR3 region: CSATGQGSITKNIQYF. CDR3 in DNA: TGCAGTGCGACGGGACAGGGATCGATTACCAAAAACATTCAGTACTTC.

This rearrangement joins TRBV2 to TRBJ1-4; 7 nucleotides align to TRBD1. Per the germline V gene, CDR1 is SNHLY and CDR2 is FYNNEI. V dropped 6 bases and J dropped 0; count of bases not matched to a gene: 4. CDR3 size: 15 residues. CDR3 in DNA: TGTGCCAGCAGGGGACAGATCGCAACTAATGAAAAACTGTTTTTT. Translated, it gives CASRGQIATNEKLFF.

This clonotype has at least ten counts. This chain joins TRBV13 and TRBJ2-2, with D hard to call. CDR1 PRHDT and CDR2 FYEKMQ come from the germline V gene (reference sequence). The V gene lost 6 bases and the J gene lost 1 base, with 21 bases spanning the gap. The CDR3 loop spans 18 amino acids. CDR3 sequence: CASSTSGYQILNTGELFF. The CDR3 nucleotides are TGTGCCAGCAGTACGTCCGGTTACCAAATATTGAACACCGGGGAGCTGTTTTTT.

This clonotype has a count of ten or more. The genes are TRBV5-4 and TRBJ2-7, with 13 bases identical to TRBD2. V shed 7 bases and J 3 bases; nucleotides not matched to a gene: 4. The V gene's germline CDR1 is SGHNT and CDR2 YYREEE (reference sequence). The CDR3 loop spans 14 amino acids. Here the CDR3 reads CASGRTSGSYEQYF. The CDR3 nucleotides read TGTGCCAGCGGGAGGACTAGCGGGAGCTACGAGCAGTACTTC.

This sequence joins TRBV7-8 and TRBJ1-1; D gene ambiguous. This CDR3 has 13 amino acids. V shed 5 bases and J shed 4 bases, with 11 bases lying between them. Germline lookup yields CDR1 SGHVS and CDR2 FQNEAQ. Here the CDR3 reads CASSTQISTEAFF. The CDR3, as DNA: TGTGCCAGCAGCACCCAAATATCCACTGAAGCTTTCTTT.

This clonotype showed up many times. This chain's CDR3 is CAWSGLTGVTDTQYF. DNA of the CDR3: TGTGCCTGGAGTGGTCTGACAGGGGTCACAGATACGCAGTATTTT. This chain uses TRBV30 with TRBJ2-3; 8 bases are a match to TRBD1. The CDR3 totals 15 residues. J gave up 2 bases and V 1 base, and 5 bases lay outside the gene matches. Looked up from germline, CDR1 is GTSNPN and CDR2 is SVGIG (reference sequence).

This sequence joins TRBV4-1 and TRBJ2-7; 8 nucleotides line up with TRBD1. Germline CDR1 reads MGHRA; CDR2 reads YSYEKL. V lost 3 bases and J lost 5; bases outside the gene matches: 9. This CDR3 has 15 residues. The DNA of the CDR3 is TGCGCCAGCAGCCACAGGACAGGGTCAATAAACGAGCAGTACTTC. Protein sequence: CASSHRTGSINEQYF.